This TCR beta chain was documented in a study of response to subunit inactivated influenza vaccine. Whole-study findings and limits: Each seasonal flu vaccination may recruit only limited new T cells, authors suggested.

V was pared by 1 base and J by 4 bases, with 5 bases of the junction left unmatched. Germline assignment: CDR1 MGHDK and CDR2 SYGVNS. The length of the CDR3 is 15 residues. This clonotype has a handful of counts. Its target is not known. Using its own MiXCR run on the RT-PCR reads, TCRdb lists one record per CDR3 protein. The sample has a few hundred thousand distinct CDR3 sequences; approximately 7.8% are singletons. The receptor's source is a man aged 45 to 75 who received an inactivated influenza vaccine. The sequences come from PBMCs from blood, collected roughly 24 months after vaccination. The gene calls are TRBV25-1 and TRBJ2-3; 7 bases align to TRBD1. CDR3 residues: CASSESWTGADTQYF. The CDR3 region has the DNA TGTGCCAGCAGTGAATCCTGGACAGGCGCAGATACGCAGTATTTT.